The TCR beta chain under discussion was sequenced for a study of cytomegalovirus exposure and HLA in healthy donors. The PCR had 60 Vbeta and 13 Jbeta primers. Assay used: immunoSEQ multiplex PCR; TCRdb lists only in-frame clones, some missing. The sample includes fewer than 200,000 clones, about four fifths seen only once; the top ten take 1.7%. The V segment lost 4 bases and the J segment 8 bases; nucleotides outside the gene matches: 13. CDR1 and CDR2 (germline): SGDLS, YYNGEE. The CDR3 spans 15 residues. V and J are TRBV9 and TRBJ1-2; 8 bases match TRBD1. The sequenced sample was PBMCs. This clonotype was sampled from a woman younger than 30 in good health and CMV-seronegative. The CDR3 reads CASSLIGQGRPGYTF. CDR3 sequence (DNA): TGTGCCAGCAGCCTAATCGGACAGGGACGTCCCGGCTACACCTTC.